The 17 T cell receptor beta chains given below trace back to one sample, sequenced in a study of OX40 agonist ivuxolimab in advanced cancers. Data came from immunoSEQ multiplex PCR; TCRdb stores just in-frame clones and leaves some out. Here the sample spans just under 60,000 clones, 91% being singletons. Sequenced material: CD4+ or CD8+ T cells sorted from blood, taken in a trial of the OX40 agonist ivuxolimab. These receptors originate from an adult with an advanced solid tumor such as melanoma, head and neck, liver or kidney cancer.

The chain uses TRBV28 and TRBJ2-7, with 8 nucleotides matching TRBD2. The CDR3 runs 15 residues. V was pared by 6 bases and J by 4 bases, with 11 bases of the junction left unmatched. CDR1 MDHEN and CDR2 SYDVKM come from the germline V gene. CDR3 nucleotide sequence: TGTGCCAGCAGCCCGTGGCGGGAGGTAACTTACGAGCAGTACTTC. Protein product: CASSPWREVTYEQYF. The full variable domain, its missing parts supplied by reference TRBV28 and TRBJ2-7, is DVKVTQSSRYLVKRTGEKVFLECVQDMDHENMFWYRQDPGLGLRLIYFSYDVKMKEKGDIPEGYSVSREKKERFSLILESASTNQTSMYLCASSPWREVTYEQYFGPGTRLTVT.

J is TRBJ2-7 and V is TRBV7-3; possibly TRBD1 for D (6 bases). Germline CDR1 SGHTA, CDR2 FQGTGA. This CDR3 spans 15 amino acids. The ends were cut back, 5 bases at V and 4 bases at J, with 18 bases in the middle. The CDR3 coding sequence is TGTGCCAGCAGCGTGGGCAAGGGGGACCTTTACGAGCAGTACTTC. Translating gives CASSVGKGDLYEQYF.

The chain uses TRBV27 and TRBJ2-7; weak D call: TRBD2 (6 bases). Germline CDR1 is MNHEY and CDR2 is SMNVEV (reference sequence). V lost 3 bases and J lost 3, with 15 bases in between. The CDR3 runs to 15 residues. This CDR3 is CASSLGGGAGYEQYF. DNA for the CDR3: TGTGCCAGCAGTTTGGGCGGAGGAGCGGGCTACGAGCAGTACTTC.

The chain recombines TRBV19 with TRBJ2-1; 10 nucleotides agree with TRBD2. Unmatched junction bases numbered 12, after V lost 4 bases and J lost 0 bases. The germline V gene encodes CDR1 LNHDA and CDR2 SQIVND (reference sequence). The CDR3 sequence is 19 residues long. As DNA, the CDR3 is TGTGCCAGTAGTACCTTTTGGGGCCCTAGCGGGAGCTCCTACAATGAGCAGTTCTTC. Its translation is CASSTFWGPSGSSYNEQFF.

This clone was counted a single time. V and J are TRBV19 and TRBJ2-7, with D perhaps TRBD1 (6 bases). The CDR3 runs 21 residues. Trimming took 2 bases from V and 5 from J, leaving 34 bases between them. CDR1 and CDR2 (germline): LNHDA, SQIVND (reference sequence). The CDR3 is CASSIRTYARGFSEPPHEQYF. CDR3 bases: TGTGCCAGTAGTATACGAACCTATGCCAGGGGATTCAGCGAACCTCCCCACGAGCAGTACTTC.

This sequence joins TRBV5-6 and TRBJ2-7, with D unclear. Trimming pared 1 base from V and 7 bases from J, leaving 6 bases between. The CDR3 covers 11 residues. Germline lookup yields CDR1 SGHDT and CDR2 YYEEEE. The CDR3 DNA reads as TGTGCCAGCAGCTTGCGCAGGGAGCAGTACTTC. Its protein product is CASSLRREQYF.

This sequence joins TRBV27 and TRBJ2-7, with TRBD2 matching over 12 bases. The germline V gene encodes CDR1 MNHEY and CDR2 SMNVEV (reference sequence). V dropped 0 bases and J dropped 6; count of bases not matched to a gene: 6. The CDR3 contains 16 residues. In DNA form, the CDR3 reads TGTGCCAGCAGTTTATCGTCTAGCGGGAGGGCTGGCGAGCAGTACTTC. This translates into CASSLSSSGRAGEQYF.

The chain combines TRBV29-1 with TRBJ2-7; no clear D gene. Germline V CDR1 and CDR2: SQVTM, ANQGSEA. Trimming cost V 0 bases and J 1 base, with 7 bases left between them. The CDR3 is 13 residues long. The CDR3 DNA reads TGCAGCGTTGAAGAAGACATGTCCTACGAGCAGTACTTC. Translated, it gives CSVEEDMSYEQYF.

The chain joins TRBV7-2 to TRBJ2-7; D remains unclear. This CDR3 is built from 12 residues. V was cut by 0 bases and J by 5 bases, with 5 bases left in between. The germline V gene encodes CDR1 SGHTA and CDR2 FQGNSA. CDR3 sequence reads: CASSLAGDEQYF. Written as DNA, the CDR3 is TGTGCCAGCAGCTTAGCTGGAGACGAGCAGTACTTC.

The chain joins TRBV4-1 to TRBJ2-2; 11 nucleotides align to TRBD2. With V trimmed by 0 bases and J by 6 bases, 9 bases remained unmatched. This CDR3 has 18 amino acids. CDR1 and CDR2 from the germline V gene are MGHRA and YSYEKL. The CDR3 here is CASSQDTSGGRPAGELFF. The CDR3 region has the DNA TGCGCCAGCAGCCAAGACACTAGCGGGGGTCGGCCGGCCGGGGAGCTGTTTTTT.

Regarding this clone: The sample holds other DNA sequences that translate to the same CDR3. The chain uses TRBV19 and TRBJ2-7; TRBD1 matches at 9 bases. V was clipped by 3 bases and J by 2 bases; unmatched bases: 2. The CDR3 extends over 14 amino acids. The germline gives CDR1 LNHDA, CDR2 SQIVND (reference sequence). The CDR3 region has the DNA TGTGCCAGTAGTATTGGGACAGGGACCTACGAGCAGTACTTC. Amino acids: CASSIGTGTYEQYF.

V gene TRBV10-1 combines with J gene TRBJ2-1; 7 bases fit TRBD2. The V gene end was trimmed by 3 bases and the J gene end by 5 bases; junction bases not matched to a gene: 7. Per the germline V gene, CDR1 is WNHNN and CDR2 is SYGVQD (reference sequence). The CDR3 spans 15 residues. CDR3 region: CASSDNAGVDNEQFF. The CDR3, as DNA: TGCGCCAGCAGTGATAACGCGGGAGTGGACAATGAGCAGTTCTTC.

This clone was recorded only once. This chain connects TRBV7-6 to TRBJ2-5; D possibly corresponds to TRBD1 (6 bases). The CDR3 spans 15 residues. The germline gives CDR1 SGHVS, CDR2 FNYEAQ. Trimming stripped 1 base from V and 0 bases from J, with 9 bases between. The DNA of the CDR3 is TGTGCCAGCAGCTTAGGAGACAGGTACCAAGAGACCCAGTACTTC. Its protein is CASSLGDRYQETQYF. The full variable domain, its missing parts supplied by reference TRBV7-6 and TRBJ2-5, is GAGVSQSPRYKVTKRGQDVALRCDPISGHVSLYWYRQALGQGPEFLTYFNYEAQQDKSGLPNDRFSAERPEGSISTLTIQRTEQRDSAMYRCASSLGDRYQETQYFGPGTRLLVL.

This clone came up once. The gene calls are TRBV13 and TRBJ2-2, with D possibly TRBD1 on 5 matching bases. Germline V gene data show CDR1 as PRHDT and CDR2 as FYEKMQ (reference sequence). The CDR3 is made up of 14 amino acids. V shed 6 bases and J shed 2 bases, with 10 bases lying between them. The CDR3, as DNA: TGTGCCAGCAGTATGGGGCTTAACACCGGGGAGCTGTTTTTT. Encoded protein: CASSMGLNTGELFF.

This chain uses TRBV7-2 with TRBJ2-5, with D possibly TRBD2 on 6 matching bases. CDR3 length: 14 amino acids. The germline gives CDR1 SGHTA, CDR2 FQGNSA. The V gene lost 2 bases and the J gene lost 1 base, with 8 bases spanning the gap. The DNA for the CDR3 is TGTGCCAGCAGCTTAACCGGGAGCCAAGAGACCCAGTACTTC. Translation: CASSLTGSQETQYF.

The chain combines TRBV7-9 with TRBJ2-1; possible D gene TRBD2, 6 bases. This CDR3 has 16 amino acids. Trimming removed 0 bases from V and 0 bases from J, with 9 bases in between. Germline CDR1 and CDR2: SEHNR and FQNEAQ (reference sequence). This CDR3 is CASSLARESSYNEQFF. The DNA of the CDR3 is TGTGCCAGCAGCTTAGCGCGGGAAAGCTCCTACAATGAGCAGTTCTTC. Full variable domain (outside the CDR3, taken from reference TRBV7-9 and TRBJ2-1): DTGVSQNPRHKITKRGQNVTFRCDPISEHNRLYWYRQTLGQGPEFLTYFQNEAQLEKSRLLSDRFSAERPKGSFSTLEIQRTEQGDSAMYLCASSLARESSYNEQFFGPGTRLTVL.

The chain has TRBV4-1 and TRBJ2-1; no clear D gene. The germline V and J ends were trimmed by 4 bases and 0 bases, with 13 bases remaining between them. Germline V lookup: CDR1 MGHRA, CDR2 YSYEKL. The CDR3 has 16 amino acids. CDR3 in DNA: TGCGCCAGCAGCCTCTACTCGGCTAGCTCCTACAATGAGCAGTTCTTC. It translates to CASSLYSASSYNEQFF.